This T cell receptor beta chain was identified during a study of blood T cell repertoires in COVID-19 (dated by TCRdb to 2020 to 2021). For context, the study as a whole: Samples covering the acute and convalescent phases of COVID-19 were provided by collaborators in the United States, Italy and Spain. The material from the prospective study consisted of cDNA or gDNA derived from T cells, B-cell-depleted T cells, or PBMCs. Subjects who had been exposed to COVID-19, were actively infected with it, or had recovered from it provided the deeply sampled blood TCRbeta repertoires that made up the dataset. The repertoires were released in a freely available public database meant as a resource for research on the immune response to SARS-CoV-2. Samples came from the ongoing ImmuneRACE study (first 160 participants) plus 1,254 subjects from 6 global collaborators. Nearly every sample came with metadata listing a de-identified subject ID, COVID-19 status, age in years and sex. Where HLA class I and class II types were available, the types were taken from metadata supplied by the sample provider, not from assay-based typing. The paper as a whole reports these results and caveats: Clinical and demographic metadata were provided uncurated, with the amount varying by source and participant.

Inclusive of the bounding cysteine and phenylalanine, the CDR3 is 13 residues long. The entry retains the CDR3 DNA only, 39 bases that are in frame from base 1. CDR1 and CDR2, per the germline V gene, are SGDLS and YYNGEE. Concerning this clone: The specificity of this receptor is unknown. Relative to the germline gene, one junction end is altered; a read error may explain this.

TCRbeta CDR3 regions were amplified from genomic DNA using the immunoSEQ Assay, a bias-controlled multiplex PCR. In the original analysis: The number of nucleated cells in each sample was estimated from the amplification of reference gene primers within the assay. To quantify the absolute abundance of each unique TCRbeta CDR3 rearrangement, sequence reads were collapsed and filtered. For each sample, productive Simpson clonality was calculated as the square root of Simpson's diversity index over productive rearrangements. The table comes from immuneACCESS by way of TCRdb, which keeps in-frame sequences with V and J called. Part of the clones is missing from these tables; in studies checked, under half for an unresolved V gene and the rest for unknown reasons. Clone size and V and J calls were adopted from that table, with D and trimming inferred from the DNA. This sample has 95,000 to 150,000 clones in its table, and roughly 85% of those were observed once. Roughly 4% of the sample rests with the top ten.

Collaborating institutions collected whole blood in K2EDTA tubes following their own protocols. Collaborator samples were shipped for TCRbeta analysis as frozen whole blood, isolated PBMCs, or DNA extracted from either sample type. The receptor's source is a man aged 35-49 years with acute or convalescent COVID-19. The chain employs TRBV9 and TRBJ1-1, with the D segment identity uncertain. Sequencing was carried out using peripheral blood. CDR3 reads: CASSVSVKTEAFF. The bases are TGTGCCAGCAGCGTATCAGTGAAGACTGAAGCTTTCTTT.